This is a list of T cell receptor beta chains from one sample in a study of T-cell memory formation after mild COVID-19. TCRdb recomputed calls from the 5' RACE reads with MiXCR, one row per CDR3 protein. The sample holds 300,000 to 400,000 distinct CDR3 sequences, around a sixth seen once. Material: PBMCs or a T cell subset sorted from them (not recorded which). The receptors here all came from a man aged 18 to 35 who had mild COVID-19 (a few samples of this study predate the infection). Cell type and time point are not known. Both conserved end residues are part of each CDR3. Expanded clones are given a class, and other clones once, few, many or no size at all.

J	length	size	V	CDR3
TRBJ2-2	15	once	TRBV11-2	CASSSRTGATGELFF
TRBJ2-3	14	NA	TRBV24-1	CATTPGVSTDTQYF
TRBJ2-2	15	NA	TRBV6-5	CASSYLWGDTGELFF
TRBJ2-3	13	few	TRBV25-1	CASIRTGEDTQYF
TRBJ2-3	16	NA	TRBV9	CASSLWEGQETDTQYF
TRBJ2-2	16	few	TRBV7-6	CASRWEGQGISGELFF
TRBJ1-6	16	many	TRBV4-1	CASSRGTGTEHSPLHF
TRBJ1-4	14	few	TRBV6-6	CASSYGGSNEKLFF
TRBJ1-5	13	NA	TRBV19	CASSNGLNQPQHF
TRBJ1-6	15	NA	TRBV6-2/TRBV6-3	CASTPLGYKNSPLHF
TRBJ2-3	18	few	TRBV7-3	CASSSYVAQPPSTDTQYF
TRBJ1-2	14	NA	TRBV6-5	CASCNSALNYGYTF
TRBJ2-5	13	few	TRBV29-1	CSVERDVQETQYF
TRBJ2-3	14	many	TRBV7-7	CASSQDSITDTQYF
TRBJ1-2	13	NA	TRBV29-1	CSVGGQGDHGYTF
TRBJ2-1	14	NA	TRBV18	CASSPTPGINEQFF
TRBJ2-1	14	many	TRBV5-1	CASSLATSGEEQFF
TRBJ2-2	14	NA	TRBV24-1	CAASGTINTGELFF
TRBJ2-2	14	NA	TRBV6-2/TRBV6-3	CASSGQGQGGELFF
TRBJ2-1	14	NA	TRBV29-1	CSVRLAWGLNEQFF
TRBJ1-2	15	few	TRBV7-8	CASSLGNRGLYGYTF
TRBJ1-2	14	NA	TRBV6-5	CASKGRGQLYGYTF
TRBJ1-2	12	NA	TRBV7-9	CASSIGGYGYTF
TRBJ2-3	20	few	TRBV7-2	CASSLEYYIVWDRDTDTQYF
TRBJ1-1	18	many	TRBV7-8	CASTYRRQVRKPGTEAFF
TRBJ2-7	13	NA	TRBV7-3	CASSSGDTGQQYF
TRBJ2-1	15	few	TRBV6-2/TRBV6-3	CASEAGGSSYNEQFF
TRBJ2-7	15	many	TRBV5-1	CASSQTPGTDYEQYF
TRBJ2-1	15	NA	TRBV7-9	CASSLGAGPYNEQFF
TRBJ2-5	13	few	TRBV20-1	CSASSGGEETQYF
TRBJ1-1	15	many	TRBV5-1	CASSLGDRIPTEAFF
TRBJ2-1	15	few	TRBV9	CASSVEGQGADEQFF
TRBJ2-2	14	NA	TRBV7-2	CASRQGAYTGELFF
TRBJ1-1	13	NA	TRBV5-1	CSSSLRTAQLAFF
TRBJ2-7	15	few	TRBV18	CASSPLSPLDHEQYF
TRBJ1-5	14	NA	TRBV12-3/TRBV12-4	CASSSWWSNQPQHF
TRBJ2-5	15	few	TRBV28	CASSLLTGNQETQYF
TRBJ2-3	14	few	TRBV12-3/TRBV12-4	CASSLTSGGVGGYF
TRBJ1-2	15	few	TRBV11-2	CASSLEGGANYGYTF
TRBJ1-2	14	few	TRBV7-9	CASSRNGEGYGYTF
TRBJ2-1	17	NA	TRBV5-1	CASSFSPDTLSYNEQFF
TRBJ2-1	16	few	TRBV6-5	CASSRGSGTGDNEQFF
TRBJ2-1	13	few	TRBV29-1	CSVERATYNEQFF
TRBJ2-3	13	NA	TRBV5-1	CASSSWDTDTQYF
TRBJ2-3	15	NA	TRBV5-1	CASSLEIASTDTQYF
TRBJ2-3	13	many	TRBV7-2	CASSFLAGAPQYF
TRBJ2-3	13	NA	TRBV6-2/TRBV6-3	CASSYSVVDTQYF